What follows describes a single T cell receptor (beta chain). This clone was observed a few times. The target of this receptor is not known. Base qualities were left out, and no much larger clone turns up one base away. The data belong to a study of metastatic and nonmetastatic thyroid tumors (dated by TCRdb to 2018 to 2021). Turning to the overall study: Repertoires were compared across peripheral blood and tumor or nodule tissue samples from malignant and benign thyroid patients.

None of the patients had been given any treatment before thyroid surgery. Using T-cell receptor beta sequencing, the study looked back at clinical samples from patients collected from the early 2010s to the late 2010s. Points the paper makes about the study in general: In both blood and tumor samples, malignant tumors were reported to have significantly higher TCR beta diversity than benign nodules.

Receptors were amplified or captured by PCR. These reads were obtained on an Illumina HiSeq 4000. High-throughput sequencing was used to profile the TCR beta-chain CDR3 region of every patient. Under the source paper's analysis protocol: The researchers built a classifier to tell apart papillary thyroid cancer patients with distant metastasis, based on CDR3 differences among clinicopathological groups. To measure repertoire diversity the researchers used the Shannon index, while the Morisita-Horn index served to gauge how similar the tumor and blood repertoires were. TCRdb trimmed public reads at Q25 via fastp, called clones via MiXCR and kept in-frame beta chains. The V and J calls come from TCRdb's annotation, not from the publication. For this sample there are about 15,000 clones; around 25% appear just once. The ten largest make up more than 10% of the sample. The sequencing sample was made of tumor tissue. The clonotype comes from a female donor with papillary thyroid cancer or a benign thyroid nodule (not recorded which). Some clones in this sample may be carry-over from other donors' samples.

CDR3 protein: CASSLWQVIDSPLHF. The DNA reads as follows: TGTGCCAGCAGTTTGTGGCAGGTTATTGATTCACCCCTCCACTTT. The chain couples TRBV27 to TRBJ1-6, with the D gene not confidently named. The germline V gene (reference sequence) sets CDR1 to MNHEY and CDR2 to SMNVEV. The junction shows trimming of 3 bases on V and 8 bases on J, plus 14 bases between the germline ends. The CDR3 covers 15 residues, taking in both the cysteine and the phenylalanine. Left in the record is the CDR3 DNA by itself, 45 bases read in frame from the first base.